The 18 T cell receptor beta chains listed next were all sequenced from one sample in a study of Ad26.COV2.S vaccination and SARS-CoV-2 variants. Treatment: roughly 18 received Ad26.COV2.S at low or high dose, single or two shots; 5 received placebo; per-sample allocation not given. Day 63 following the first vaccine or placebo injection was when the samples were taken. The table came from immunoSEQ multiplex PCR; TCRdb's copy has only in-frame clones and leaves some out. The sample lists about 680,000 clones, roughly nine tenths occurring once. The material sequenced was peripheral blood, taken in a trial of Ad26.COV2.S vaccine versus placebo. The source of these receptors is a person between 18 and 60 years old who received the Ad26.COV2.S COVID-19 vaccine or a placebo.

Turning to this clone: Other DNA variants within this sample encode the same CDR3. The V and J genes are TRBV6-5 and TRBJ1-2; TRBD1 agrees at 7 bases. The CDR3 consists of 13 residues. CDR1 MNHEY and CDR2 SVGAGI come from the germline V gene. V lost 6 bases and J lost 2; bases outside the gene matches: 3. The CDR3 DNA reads TGTGCCAGCAGATTGGACAGGAACTATGGCTACACCTTC. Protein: CASRLDRNYGYTF.

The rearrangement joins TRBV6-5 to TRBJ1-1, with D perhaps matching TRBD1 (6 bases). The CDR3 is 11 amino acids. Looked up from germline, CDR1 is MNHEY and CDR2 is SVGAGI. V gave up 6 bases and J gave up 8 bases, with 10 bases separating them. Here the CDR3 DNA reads TGTGCCAGCAGCTCTGACAGGGAAGCTTTCTTT. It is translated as CASSSDREAFF.

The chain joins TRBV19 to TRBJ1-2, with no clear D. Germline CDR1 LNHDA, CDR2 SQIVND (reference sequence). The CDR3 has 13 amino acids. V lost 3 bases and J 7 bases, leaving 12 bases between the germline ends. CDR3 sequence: CASSINPPGGYTF. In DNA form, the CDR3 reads TGTGCCAGTAGTATTAACCCACCGGGTGGCTACACCTTC.

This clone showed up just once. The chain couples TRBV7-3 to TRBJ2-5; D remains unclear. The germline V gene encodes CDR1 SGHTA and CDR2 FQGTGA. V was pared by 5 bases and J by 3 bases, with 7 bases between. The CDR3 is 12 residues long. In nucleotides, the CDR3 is TGTGCCAGCAGCCCGACGAAAGAGACCCAGTACTTC. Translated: CASSPTKETQYF. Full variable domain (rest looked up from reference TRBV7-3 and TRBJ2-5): GAGVSQTPSNKVTEKGKYVELRCDPISGHTALYWYRQSLGQGPEFLIYFQGTGAADDSGLPNDRFFAVRPEGSVSTLKIQRTERGDSAVYLCASSPTKETQYFGPGTRLLVL.

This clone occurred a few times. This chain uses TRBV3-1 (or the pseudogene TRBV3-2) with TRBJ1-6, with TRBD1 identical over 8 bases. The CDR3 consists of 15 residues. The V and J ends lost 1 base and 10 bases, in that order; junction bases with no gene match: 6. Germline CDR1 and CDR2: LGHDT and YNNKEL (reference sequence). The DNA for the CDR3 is TGTGCCAGCAGCCAAGCGGGACAGGAGAACTCACCCCTCCACTTT. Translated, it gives CASSQAGQENSPLHF.

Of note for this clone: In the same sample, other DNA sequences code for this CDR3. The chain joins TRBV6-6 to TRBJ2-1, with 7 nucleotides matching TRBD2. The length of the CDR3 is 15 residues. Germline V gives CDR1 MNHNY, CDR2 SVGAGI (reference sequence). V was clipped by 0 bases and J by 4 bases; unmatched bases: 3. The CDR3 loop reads CASSYSGTTYNEQFF. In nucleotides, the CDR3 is TGTGCCAGCAGTTACTCAGGGACTACATACAATGAGCAGTTCTTC.

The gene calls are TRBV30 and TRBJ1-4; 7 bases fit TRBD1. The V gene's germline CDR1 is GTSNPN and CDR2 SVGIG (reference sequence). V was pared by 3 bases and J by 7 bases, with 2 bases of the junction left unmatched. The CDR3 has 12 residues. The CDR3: CAWRRQGEKLFF. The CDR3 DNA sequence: TGTGCCTGGAGGAGACAGGGTGAAAAACTGTTTTTT.

CDR3: CATSDFRGYTQYF. The CDR3 DNA reads TGTGCCACCAGTGATTTTAGGGGTTATACGCAGTATTTT. The chain combines TRBV24-1 with TRBJ2-3, with D maybe TRBD1 (5 bases). From germline, CDR1 is KGHDR and CDR2 SFDVKD. The CDR3 length is 13 residues. V was clipped by 1 base and J by 7 bases, with 8 bases between them.

CDR3 loop: CASSPYDTYGYGELFF. The DNA of the CDR3 is TGCGCCAGCAGTCCGTACGACACCTACGGGTACGGGGAGCTGTTTTTT. The rearrangement uses TRBV10-1 and TRBJ2-2; D unclear. CDR3 length: 16 amino acids. Germline lookup yields CDR1 WNHNN and CDR2 SYGVQD (reference sequence). Trimming removed 5 bases from V and 7 bases from J, with 20 bases in between.

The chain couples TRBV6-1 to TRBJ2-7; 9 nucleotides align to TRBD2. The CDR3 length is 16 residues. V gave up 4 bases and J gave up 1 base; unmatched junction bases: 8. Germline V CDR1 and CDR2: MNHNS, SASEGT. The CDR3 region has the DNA TGTGCCAGCAGTGCGGGCGGGGGGGCCGAATCCTACGAGCAGTACTTC. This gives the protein CASSAGGGAESYEQYF.

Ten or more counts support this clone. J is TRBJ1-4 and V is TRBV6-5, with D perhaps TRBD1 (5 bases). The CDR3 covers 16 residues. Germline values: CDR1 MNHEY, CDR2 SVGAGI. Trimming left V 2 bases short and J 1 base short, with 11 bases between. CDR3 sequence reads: CASSYRQGGTNEKLFF. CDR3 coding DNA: TGTGCCAGCAGTTACAGGCAGGGAGGAACTAATGAAAAACTGTTTTTT.

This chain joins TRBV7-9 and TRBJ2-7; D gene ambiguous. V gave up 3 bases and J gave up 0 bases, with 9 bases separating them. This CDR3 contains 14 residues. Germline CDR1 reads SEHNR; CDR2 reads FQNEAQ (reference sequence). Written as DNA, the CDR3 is TGTGCCAGCAGCTTCTCTTTACACTCCTACGAGCAGTACTTC. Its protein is CASSFSLHSYEQYF.

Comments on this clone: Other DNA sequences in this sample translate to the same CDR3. CDR3 sequence: CASSILTGSSYEQYF. The CDR3 region has the DNA TGTGCCAGTAGTATCTTAACAGGGAGCTCCTACGAGCAGTACTTC. The rearrangement joins TRBV19 to TRBJ2-7; tentative D call: TRBD1 (6 bases). V shed 3 bases and J shed 0 bases, with 12 bases lying between them. This CDR3 contains 15 residues. The germline gives CDR1 LNHDA, CDR2 SQIVND (reference sequence).

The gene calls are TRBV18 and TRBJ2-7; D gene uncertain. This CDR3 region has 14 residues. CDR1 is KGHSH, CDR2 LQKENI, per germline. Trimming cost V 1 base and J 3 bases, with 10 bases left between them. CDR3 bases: TGTGCCAGCTCACCACTACCGTATGGCTACGAGCAGTACTTC. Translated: CASSPLPYGYEQYF.

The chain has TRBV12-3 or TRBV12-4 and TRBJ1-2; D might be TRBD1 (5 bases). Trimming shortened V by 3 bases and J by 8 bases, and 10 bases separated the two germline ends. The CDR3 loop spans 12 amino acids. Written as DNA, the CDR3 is TGTGCCAGCAGTTTTGCAGGGCAGGGCTACACCTTC. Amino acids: CASSFAGQGYTF.

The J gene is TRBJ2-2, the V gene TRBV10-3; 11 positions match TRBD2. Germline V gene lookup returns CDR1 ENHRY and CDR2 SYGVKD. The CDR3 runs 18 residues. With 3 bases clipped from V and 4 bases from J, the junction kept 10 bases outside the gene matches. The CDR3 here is CAISERVAGGPGTGELFF. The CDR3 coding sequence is TGTGCCATCAGTGAACGGGTAGCGGGGGGGCCGGGCACCGGGGAGCTGTTTTTT.

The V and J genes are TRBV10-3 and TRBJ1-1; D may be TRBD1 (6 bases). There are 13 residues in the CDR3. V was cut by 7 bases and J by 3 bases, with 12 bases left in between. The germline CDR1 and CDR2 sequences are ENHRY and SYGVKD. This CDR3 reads CAITQGTHTEAFF. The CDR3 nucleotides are TGTGCCATCACGCAGGGGACGCACACTGAAGCTTTCTTT.

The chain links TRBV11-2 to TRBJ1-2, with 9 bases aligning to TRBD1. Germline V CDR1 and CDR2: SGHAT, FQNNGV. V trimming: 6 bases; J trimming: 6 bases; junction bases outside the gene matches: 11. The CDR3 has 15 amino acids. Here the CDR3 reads CASSSTGGQFHGYTF. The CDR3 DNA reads TGTGCCAGCAGTTCAACAGGGGGCCAGTTCCATGGCTACACCTTC.